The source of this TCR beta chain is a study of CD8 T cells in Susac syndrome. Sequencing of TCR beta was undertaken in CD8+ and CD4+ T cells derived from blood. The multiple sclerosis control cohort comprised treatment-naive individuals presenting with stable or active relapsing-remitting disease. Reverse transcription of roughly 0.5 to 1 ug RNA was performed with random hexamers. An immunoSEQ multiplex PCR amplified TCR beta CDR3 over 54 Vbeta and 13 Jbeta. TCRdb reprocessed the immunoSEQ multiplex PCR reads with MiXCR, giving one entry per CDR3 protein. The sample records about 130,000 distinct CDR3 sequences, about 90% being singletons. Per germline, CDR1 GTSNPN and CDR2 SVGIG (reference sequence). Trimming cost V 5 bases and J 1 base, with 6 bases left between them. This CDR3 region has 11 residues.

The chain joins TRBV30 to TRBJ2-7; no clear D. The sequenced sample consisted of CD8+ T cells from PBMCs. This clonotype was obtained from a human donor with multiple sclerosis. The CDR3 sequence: CAWGPSYEQYF. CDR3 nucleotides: TGTGCCTGGGGGCCATCCTACGAGCAGTACTTC.